Following are 13 T cell receptor beta chains from one sample sequenced in a study of blood T cell repertoires in COVID-19. TCRdb's copy holds only in-frame clones and misses some; the assay was immunoSEQ multiplex PCR. The sample lists around 140,000 clones, about 90% occurring once. Sequenced input: peripheral blood. The origin of the receptors is a man aged 50-60 years who had recovered from COVID-19.

V and J are TRBV7-3 and TRBJ2-7, with D maybe TRBD1 (6 bases). The V end lost 0 bases, the J end lost 5 bases, and 17 bases lay between the germline ends. The CDR3 has 16 residues. The germline gives CDR1 SGHTA, CDR2 FQGTGA. The CDR3, as DNA: TGTGCCAGCAGCTTAACCCCAGGGGCGCTGGTCCACGAGCAGTACTTC. As protein: CASSLTPGALVHEQYF.

This clone was detected only a few times. The genes are TRBV18 and TRBJ1-5; D remains unclear. The germline CDR1 and CDR2 sequences are KGHSH and LQKENI. This CDR3 comprises 15 residues. V lost 2 bases, J lost 0 bases, and 8 bases lay in between. For the CDR3, the DNA is TGTGCCAGCTCACCAGCGGGGAATAGCAATCAGCCCCAGCATTTT. This encodes CASSPAGNSNQPQHF.

The chain links TRBV5-1 to TRBJ1-1; 7 positions match TRBD1. Germline values: CDR1 SGHRS, CDR2 YFSETQ. The CDR3 has 14 amino acids. V shed 2 bases and J 3 bases; nucleotides not matched to a gene: 4. CDR3 residues: CASSFSRGDTEAFF. The CDR3 region has the DNA TGCGCCAGCAGCTTCTCCAGGGGGGACACTGAAGCTTTCTTT.

The chain links TRBV6-5 to TRBJ1-6; D is ambiguous. Germline V lookup: CDR1 MNHEY, CDR2 SVGAGI. CDR3 length equals 15 residues. Trimming pared 7 bases from V and 5 bases from J, leaving 15 bases between. The CDR3 DNA reads TGTGCCAGCACCCCATCGGGAGCTCATAATTCACCCCTCCACTTT. Translating gives CASTPSGAHNSPLHF.

This rearrangement joins TRBV5-1 to TRBJ2-7; 7 bases fit TRBD1. From germline, CDR1 is SGHRS and CDR2 YFSETQ. Germline trimming cut 4 bases from V and 5 bases from J; bases unmatched to any gene: 9. CDR3 length equals 14 residues. The CDR3 DNA reads as TGCGCCAGCAGCAACAGGGGTCCCTCGGACGAGCAGTACTTC. The encoded protein is CASSNRGPSDEQYF.

J is TRBJ2-2 and V is TRBV2; 7 bases are shared with TRBD2. J lost 0 bases, V lost 4 bases, and 5 bases had no gene match. The CDR3 totals 16 residues. CDR1 and CDR2 from the germline V gene are SNHLY and FYNNEI. In nucleotides, the CDR3 is TGTGCCAGCAGTGCGTGGGCGGGGGCGAACACCGGGGAGCTGTTTTTT. Encoded protein: CASSAWAGANTGELFF. The full variable domain, with the rest looked up from reference TRBV2 and TRBJ2-2, is EPEVTQTPSHQVTQMGQEVILRCVPISNHLYFYWYRQILGQKVEFLVSFYNNEISEKSEIFDDQFSVERPDGSNFTLKIRSTKLEDSAMYFCASSAWAGANTGELFFGEGSRLTVL.

The chain joins TRBV11-2 to TRBJ2-7; 8 nucleotides agree with TRBD2. Germline CDR1 reads SGHAT; CDR2 reads FQNNGV. Losses at the gene ends were 4 bases for V and 2 bases for J; bases not matched to a gene: 4. There are 14 residues in the CDR3. CDR3 amino acids: CASSSPGLAYEQYF. In DNA, the CDR3 is TGTGCCAGCAGCTCCCCGGGACTAGCCTACGAGCAGTACTTC.

CDR3 amino acids: CASSPQGGERKQYF. DNA for the CDR3: TGTGCCAGCAGCCCTCAGGGGGGTGAGAGGAAGCAGTACTTC. This chain joins TRBV3-1 (or the pseudogene TRBV3-2) and TRBJ2-7; D may be TRBD1 (7 bases). Germline CDR1 and CDR2: LGHDT and YNNKEL (reference sequence). V lost 4 bases and J lost 8, with 18 bases in between. The CDR3 has 14 residues.

The chain combines TRBV14 with TRBJ2-7; D may be TRBD2 (6 bases). Trimming removed 1 base at V and 6 bases at J, with 16 bases between. The germline V gene has CDR1 SGHDN and CDR2 FVKESK. CDR3 size: 15 residues. The DNA for the CDR3 is TGTGCCAGCAGCCAAGTTTTTGGGAGGTTTGCCGAGCAGTACTTC. Translated, it gives CASSQVFGRFAEQYF.

CDR3 DNA: TGTGCCAGCAGCTTAGACAGGTACCAAGAGACCCAGTACTTC. It specifies CASSLDRYQETQYF. V usage is TRBV7-9 and J usage is TRBJ2-5, with D possibly being TRBD1 (5 bases). CDR1 is SEHNR and CDR2 is FQNEAQ in the germline V gene (reference sequence). V was cut by 1 base and J by 0 bases, with 6 bases left in between. The CDR3 runs 14 residues.

J is TRBJ1-1 and V is TRBV6-5, with D perhaps matching TRBD1 (6 bases). Germline CDR1 is MNHEY and CDR2 is SVGAGI. CDR3 length: 15 residues. Between the trimmed V and J ends, which lost 4 bases and 3 bases, there was a span of 15 bases. Written as DNA, the CDR3 is TGTGCCAGCAGTTCTCCCCCAGGGGTAGACACTGAAGCTTTCTTT. Its translation is CASSSPPGVDTEAFF.

The chain links TRBV30 to TRBJ1-3; the D gene is possibly TRBD1 (6 bases). V was trimmed by 2 bases and J by 0 bases, leaving 14 bases between them. The CDR3 has 16 residues. The germline V gene encodes CDR1 GTSNPN and CDR2 SVGIG (reference sequence). In DNA, the CDR3 is TGTGCCTGGAGTAAAGGACAGTCATACTCTGGAAACACCATATATTTT. This gives the protein CAWSKGQSYSGNTIYF.

The CDR3 DNA sequence: TGTGCCAGTAGGACCAGGGACAGGGTTCCTAACTATGGCTACACCTTC. It translates to CASRTRDRVPNYGYTF. The chain couples TRBV19 to TRBJ1-2; TRBD1 matches at 9 bases. The CDR3 contains 16 residues. The ends lost 6 bases at V and 0 bases at J; junction bases unmatched: 8. Germline V CDR1 and CDR2: LNHDA, SQIVND (reference sequence).